These 25 T cell receptor beta chains originate from one sample sequenced in a study of T cell responses to AZD1222 COVID-19 vaccine. Generated by immunoSEQ multiplex PCR, the TCRdb table keeps only in-frame clones and is missing some. This table has about 86,000 clones, about 88% appearing once. The input for sequencing was peripheral blood, taken on day 0 of AZD1222 vaccination. The source is an adult in good health.

This clone was found once. This chain joins TRBV6-5 and TRBJ1-1; 7 bases align to TRBD1. Per germline, CDR1 MNHEY and CDR2 SVGAGI. The CDR3 consists of 15 residues. V was pared by 6 bases and J by 4 bases, with 11 bases of the junction left unmatched. In DNA form, the CDR3 reads TGTGCCAGCAGAAACCGACAGGGTAAGGGCACTGAAGCTTTCTTT. Its translation: CASRNRQGKGTEAFF.

The CDR3 protein is CASSTLSGNQPQHF. As DNA, the CDR3 is TGTGCCAGCAGCACCCTTAGTGGCAATCAGCCCCAGCATTTT. The chain uses TRBV7-3 and TRBJ1-5; D is unclear. The germline V gene has CDR1 SGHTA and CDR2 FQGTGA. Trimming removed 5 bases at V and 2 bases at J, with 10 bases between. This CDR3 has 14 residues.

The V call is TRBV4-1, the J call TRBJ1-6, with D perhaps matching TRBD1 (5 bases). The germline CDR1 and CDR2 sequences are MGHRA and YSYEKL. The ends were cut back, 4 bases at V and 8 bases at J, with 18 bases in the middle. This CDR3 is built from 16 residues. The CDR3 nucleotides read TGCGCCAGCAGCCCCCGGGACGGAGCTTTTGATTCACCCCTCCACTTT. Translating it yields CASSPRDGAFDSPLHF.

V gene TRBV19 combines with J gene TRBJ1-2, with D perhaps TRBD1 (5 bases). CDR1 LNHDA and CDR2 SQIVND come from the germline V gene (reference sequence). The CDR3 has 15 residues. Trimming cost V 5 bases and J 2 bases, with 15 bases left between them. The CDR3 coding sequence is TGTGCCAGTAGTCCCTACCGGGACGGAAACTATGGCTACACCTTC. As protein: CASSPYRDGNYGYTF.

This chain joins TRBV15 and TRBJ2-2; no reliable D call. Between the trimmed V and J ends, which lost 5 bases and 4 bases, there was a span of 14 bases. The CDR3 runs to 15 residues. Germline CDR1 reads LNHNV; CDR2 reads YYDKDF (reference sequence). The CDR3 nucleotides are TGTGCCACCAGCCTTGACGGTTCGGGCACCGGGGAGCTGTTTTTT. Protein sequence: CATSLDGSGTGELFF.

The gene calls are TRBV19 and TRBJ2-3, with 8 bases aligning to TRBD2. The germline V gene encodes CDR1 LNHDA and CDR2 SQIVND (reference sequence). The CDR3 consists of 14 residues. V lost 7 bases and J lost 2; bases outside the gene matches: 5. CDR3 sequence: CASNPAGATDTQYF. The DNA of the CDR3 is TGTGCCAGTAACCCAGCGGGGGCCACAGATACGCAGTATTTT.

This clone was detected a few times. The chain employs TRBV18 and TRBJ2-5, with D possibly TRBD1 on 6 matching bases. The CDR3 spans 16 residues. In germline, CDR1 is KGHSH, CDR2 LQKENI. V lost 2 bases to trimming and J lost 1 base, with 14 bases between them. CDR3 region: CASSPSGRGSQETQYF. Here the CDR3 DNA reads TGTGCCAGCTCACCATCCGGCAGGGGTTCCCAAGAGACCCAGTACTTC.

The chain carries TRBV5-5 and TRBJ1-1, with D unresolved. The V and J ends lost 4 bases and 0 bases respectively, with 13 bases between them. In germline, CDR1 is SGHKS, CDR2 YYEKEE (reference sequence). The CDR3 contains 15 residues. CDR3 loop: CASSMTGTMNTEAFF. The DNA of the CDR3 is TGTGCCAGCAGCATGACGGGAACCATGAACACTGAAGCTTTCTTT.

The chain joins TRBV11-2 to TRBJ2-1; D not certain. The length of the CDR3 is 11 residues. Trimming left V 5 bases short and J 9 bases short, with 8 bases between. CDR1 SGHAT and CDR2 FQNNGV come from the germline V gene. This CDR3 is CASSPYVEQFF. In DNA, the CDR3 is TGTGCCAGCAGCCCGTACGTTGAGCAGTTCTTC.

This clone was counted a single time. The CDR3 protein is CASSYQGSDTQYF. Here the CDR3 DNA reads TGTGCCAGCAGTTACCAGGGGTCAGATACGCAGTATTTT. The chain couples TRBV6-5 to TRBJ2-3, with D tentatively TRBD1 (6 bases). The germline V gene encodes CDR1 MNHEY and CDR2 SVGAGI. This CDR3 spans 13 amino acids. Deletions cut 2 bases from V and 4 bases from J, with 7 bases between.

CDR3 amino acids: CAWSVVPVSSYEQYF. The CDR3 bases are TGTGCCTGGAGTGTCGTGCCCGTGAGCTCCTACGAGCAGTACTTC. The rearrangement uses TRBV30 and TRBJ2-7; D gene ambiguous. Trimming took off 0 bases at V and 0 bases at J, with 12 bases between the two ends. The length of the CDR3 is 15 residues. Germline V lookup: CDR1 GTSNPN, CDR2 SVGIG (reference sequence).

The chain recombines TRBV6-2 or TRBV6-3 with TRBJ1-2; D gene uncertain. The germline CDR1 and CDR2 sequences are MNHEY and SVGEGT. The CDR3 consists of 16 residues. Trimming left V 5 bases short and J 4 bases short, with 20 bases between. CDR3 sequence: CASSSEEAAAGYGYTF. CDR3 DNA: TGTGCCAGCAGTAGCGAGGAGGCGGCGGCCGGCTATGGCTACACCTTC.

The rearrangement links TRBV27 to TRBJ2-3, with D hard to call. Trimming stripped 4 bases from V and 0 bases from J, with 5 bases between. Germline V gene sequence: CDR1 MNHEY, CDR2 SMNVEV (reference sequence). The CDR3 totals 13 residues. The CDR3 protein is CASSWVSTDTQYF. The CDR3, as DNA: TGTGCCAGCAGTTGGGTCAGCACAGATACGCAGTATTTT.

Points on this clone: This sample includes further DNA sequences coding for the same CDR3. The CDR3 bases are TGCGCCAGCAGCTTCGGACAGGGGGGAACTGAAGCTTTCTTT. This translates into CASSFGQGGTEAFF. The chain employs TRBV5-1 and TRBJ1-1, with 10 bases fitting TRBD1. The trim removed 2 bases at V and 5 bases at J, leaving 3 bases unmatched. Germline V gives CDR1 SGHRS, CDR2 YFSETQ. The CDR3 sequence is 14 residues long. Combining the CDR3 with reference TRBV5-1 and TRBJ1-1 gives the whole variable domain KAGVTQTPRYLIKTRGQQVTLSCSPISGHRSVSWYQQTPGQGLQFLFEYFSETQRNKGNFPGRFSGRQFSNSRSEMNVSTLELGDSALYLCASSFGQGGTEAFFGQGTRLTVV.

J is TRBJ2-3 and V is TRBV10-1; the D is unclear. Germline V gene lookup returns CDR1 WNHNN and CDR2 SYGVQD (reference sequence). V was cut by 7 bases and J by 2 bases, with 16 bases left in between. CDR3 length: 15 amino acids. The CDR3 loop reads CASTMGNRPTDTQYF. CDR3 bases: TGCGCCAGCACCATGGGGAACAGACCCACAGATACGCAGTATTTT.

The CDR3 nucleotides are TGCGCCAGCAGCCCCGAGTTCGACGGCCTGAATGAAAAACTGTTTTTT. Its protein is CASSPEFDGLNEKLFF. The J gene is TRBJ1-4, the V gene TRBV5-1, with D unresolved. V gave up 4 bases and J gave up 5 bases, with 18 bases separating them. Germline assignment: CDR1 SGHRS and CDR2 YFSETQ. CDR3 length: 16 residues.

This clone appeared a single time. The chain has TRBV5-1 and TRBJ1-5; perhaps TRBD1 as D (5 bases). CDR3 length: 15 amino acids. The germline gives CDR1 SGHRS, CDR2 YFSETQ. The V end was cut by 1 base, the J end by 5 bases, with 13 bases between. The CDR3 region is CASSLRAGLDQPQHF. The CDR3 coding sequence is TGCGCCAGCAGCTTGAGGGCAGGGTTGGATCAGCCCCAGCATTTT.

This clone is a singleton in its sample. The genes are TRBV12-3 or TRBV12-4 and TRBJ2-7, with 7 bases aligning to TRBD1. V lost 9 bases to trimming and J lost 5 bases; unmatched junction nucleotides: 7. The CDR3 extends over 12 amino acids. CDR3 sequence: CASTGDNDEQYF. The CDR3 nucleotides are TGTGCCAGTACAGGGGATAACGACGAGCAGTACTTC.

This clone appeared once. This rearrangement joins TRBV27 to TRBJ2-1; a possible D gene is TRBD2 (6 bases). The CDR3 contains 15 residues. Trimming stripped 6 bases from V and 6 bases from J, with 18 bases between. The V gene's germline CDR1 is MNHEY and CDR2 SMNVEV (reference sequence). The CDR3 region is CASRPTGLGGNEQFF. CDR3 in DNA: TGTGCCAGCAGGCCAACAGGTTTGGGGGGCAATGAGCAGTTCTTC.

The chain links TRBV7-8 to TRBJ1-5, with 7 positions matching TRBD1. Per the germline V gene, CDR1 is SGHVS and CDR2 is FQNEAQ. The CDR3 is made up of 16 amino acids. After removal of 5 bases from V and 1 base from J, the junction contained 8 bases not matched to a gene. The CDR3, as DNA: TGTGCCAGCAGCACAAGACAGGGCGCGAGCAATCAGCCCCAGCATTTT. It specifies CASSTRQGASNQPQHF.

This chain links TRBV25-1 with TRBJ1-5, with D possibly TRBD1 on 6 matching bases. V lost 9 bases to trimming and J lost 5 bases, with 14 bases between them. The germline gives CDR1 MGHDK, CDR2 SYGVNS. CDR3 length: 13 amino acids. The CDR3 nucleotides read TGTGCCAGTACCCCAGGGGATCATCAGCCCCAGCATTTT. Its protein product is CASTPGDHQPQHF.

The V gene is TRBV9, the J gene TRBJ1-1, with D perhaps matching TRBD1 (5 bases). The CDR3 is made up of 16 amino acids. V was trimmed by 4 bases and J by 4 bases, leaving 20 bases between them. CDR1 is SGDLS, CDR2 YYNGEE, per germline. The CDR3 loop reads CASSLTPGTPGTEAFF. In DNA, the CDR3 is TGTGCCAGCAGCCTCACCCCAGGGACCCCGGGCACTGAAGCTTTCTTT.

V usage is TRBV11-3 and J usage is TRBJ2-1; 8 nucleotides agree with TRBD1. This CDR3 comprises 14 residues. V lost 1 base, J lost 4 bases, and 0 bases stayed unmatched. Germline CDR1 is SGHNT and CDR2 is YENEEA. This chain's CDR3 is CASSLGTGYNEQFF. DNA of the CDR3: TGTGCCAGCAGCTTAGGGACAGGGTACAATGAGCAGTTCTTC.

The J gene is TRBJ2-7, the V gene TRBV24-1; TRBD2 matches at 8 bases. Per the germline V gene, CDR1 is KGHDR and CDR2 is SFDVKD. The CDR3 extends over 15 amino acids. V lost 4 bases, J lost 4 bases, and 8 bases stayed unmatched. CDR3 sequence (DNA): TGTGCCACCAGTGACCCAGGACTAGCTGGGTACGAGCAGTACTTC. Translation: CATSDPGLAGYEQYF.

A single count supports this clone. This chain joins TRBV2 and TRBJ1-5, with 7 bases identical to TRBD1. The CDR3 runs 14 residues. Looked up from germline, CDR1 is SNHLY and CDR2 is FYNNEI. The V and J ends lost 3 bases and 5 bases, in that order; junction bases with no gene match: 4. The CDR3 DNA follows: TGTGCCAGCAGTGACCGACAGGGTTATCAGCCCCAGCATTTT. Translated, it gives CASSDRQGYQPQHF.